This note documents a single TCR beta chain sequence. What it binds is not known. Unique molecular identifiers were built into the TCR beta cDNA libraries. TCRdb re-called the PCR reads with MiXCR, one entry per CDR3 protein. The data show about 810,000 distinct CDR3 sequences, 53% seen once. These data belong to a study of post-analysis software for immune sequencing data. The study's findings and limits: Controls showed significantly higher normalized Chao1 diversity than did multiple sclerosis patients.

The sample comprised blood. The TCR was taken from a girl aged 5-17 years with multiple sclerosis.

CDR3 DNA sequence: TGTGCCATCAGAACCACAGATACGCAGTATTTT. As protein: CAIRTTDTQYF. The gene calls are TRBV10-3 and TRBJ2-3; D remains unclear. Germline assignment: CDR1 ENHRY and CDR2 SYGVKD. The V gene lost 6 bases and the J gene lost 2 bases, with 3 bases spanning the gap. CDR3 length: 11 residues.